The T cell receptor beta chain described here comes from a study of post-analysis software for immune sequencing data. In the study overall: The disease courses covered relapsing-remitting, secondary progressive and progressive-relapsing multiple sclerosis. Study-level findings and limits: Strong co-clustering by F measure was evident for samples that had been prepared in the same batch. Significantly lower normalized Chao1 diversity was seen in multiple sclerosis patients than in controls. Compared with controls, patients had more of five or six TRBV segments, including TRBV5-6, TRBV5-1 and TRBV20-1.

Trimming at V came to 2 bases and at J to 1 base, leaving 1 base not matched to a gene. The CDR3 runs to 14 residues. The germline gives CDR1 SGHDN, CDR2 FVKESK. Every TCR beta cDNA library bore unique molecular identifiers. The yield from approximately 1 to 10 million T cells was roughly 500,000 cDNA molecules in total. TCRdb re-analysed the PCR reads in MiXCR, keeping a single row per CDR3 protein. The data hold a few hundred thousand distinct CDR3 sequences, with 30% to 45% observed a single time. Worth noting for this clonotype: What it binds is not known.

The clonotype comes from a girl aged 10-17 years with multiple sclerosis. The V call is TRBV14, the J call TRBJ2-7; 8 positions agree with TRBD1. The material sequenced was blood. The CDR3 reads CASSQWTGSYEQYF. The CDR3, as DNA: TGTGCCAGCAGCCAATGGACAGGGTCCTACGAGCAGTACTTC. The variable domain in full, completed from reference TRBV14 and TRBJ2-7, reads EAGVTQFPSHSVIEKGQTVTLRCDPISGHDNLYWYRRVMGKEIKFLLHFVKESKQDESGMPNNRFLAERTGGTYSTLKVQPAELEDSGVYFCASSQWTGSYEQYFGPGTRLTVT.